The clone carrying this T cell receptor beta chain came up a few times. Antigen unknown. Trimming took off 6 bases at V and 3 bases at J, with 11 bases between the two ends. Germline values: CDR1 LNHDA, CDR2 SQIVND (reference sequence). This CDR3 is 13 amino acids long. This sample was taken from a study of OX40 agonist ivuxolimab in advanced cancers. As for the study in general: An agonistic anti-OX40 (CD134) antibody, ivuxolimab, was used to treat the patients. Treatment received earlier with anti-PD-1, anti-PD-L1 or anti-CTLA-4 agents was allowed, and over 30% had some.

Some clones are missing from TCRdb's copy, which holds only in-frame ones; the method was immunoSEQ multiplex PCR. This table holds about 82,000 clones, just over 85% found once. Overall study findings and caveats: At doses 0.1 to 3.0 mg/kg, CD4+ and CD8+ clones expanded.

The clonotype originates from an adult with an advanced solid tumor such as melanoma, head and neck, liver or kidney cancer. The chain couples TRBV19 to TRBJ1-2, with D maybe TRBD1 (6 bases). The sequencing used CD4+ or CD8+ T cells sorted from blood, collected in a trial of the OX40 agonist ivuxolimab. The CDR3 DNA sequence: TGTGCCAGTAGCAACGACAGGTACTATGGCTACACCTTC. It yields the protein CASSNDRYYGYTF.